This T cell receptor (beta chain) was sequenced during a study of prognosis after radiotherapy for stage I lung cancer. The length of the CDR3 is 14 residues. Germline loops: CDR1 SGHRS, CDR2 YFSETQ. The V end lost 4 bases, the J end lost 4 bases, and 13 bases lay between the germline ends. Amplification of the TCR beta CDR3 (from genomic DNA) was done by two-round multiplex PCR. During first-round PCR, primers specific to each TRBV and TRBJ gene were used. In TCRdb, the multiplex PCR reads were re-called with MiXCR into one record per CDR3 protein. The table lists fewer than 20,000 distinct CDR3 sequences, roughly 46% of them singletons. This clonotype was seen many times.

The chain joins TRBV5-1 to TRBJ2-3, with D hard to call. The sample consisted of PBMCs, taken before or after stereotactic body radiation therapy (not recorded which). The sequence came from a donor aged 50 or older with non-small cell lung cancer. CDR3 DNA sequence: TGCGCCAGCAGCGACCAGACCCGCGCAGATACGCAGTATTTT. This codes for CASSDQTRADTQYF. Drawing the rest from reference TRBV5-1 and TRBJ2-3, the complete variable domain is KAGVTQTPRYLIKTRGQQVTLSCSPISGHRSVSWYQQTPGQGLQFLFEYFSETQRNKGNFPGRFSGRQFSNSRSEMNVSTLELGDSALYLCASSDQTRADTQYFGPGTRLTVL.